These 2 T cell receptor beta chains share one sample of origin, sequenced in a study of blood T cell repertoires in COVID-19. Some clones are missing from TCRdb's copy, which holds only in-frame ones; the method was immunoSEQ multiplex PCR. The sample shows fewer than 150,000 clones, just under 85% of them seen only once. Sequencing input: peripheral blood. The receptor set was obtained from a human donor in a cohort sampled during active COVID-19.

CDR3 region: CASSIRPGQGPTNTEAFF. The DNA of the CDR3 is TGTGCCAGTAGTATCCGACCGGGACAGGGCCCAACGAACACTGAAGCTTTCTTT. This chain connects TRBV19 to TRBJ1-1, with TRBD1 matching 9 bases. Germline CDR1 LNHDA, CDR2 SQIVND (reference sequence). V was clipped by 3 bases and J by 1 base; unmatched bases: 12. The CDR3 is 18 amino acids.

This chain joins TRBV7-9 and TRBJ1-5, with D unresolved. The germline V and J ends were trimmed by 0 bases and 2 bases, with 8 bases remaining between them. Germline loops: CDR1 SEHNR, CDR2 FQNEAQ (reference sequence). The CDR3 length is 15 residues. As DNA, the CDR3 is TGTGCCAGCAGCTTAGCAGTCGGGGGCAATCAGCCCCAGCATTTT. It specifies CASSLAVGGNQPQHF.